The 2 T cell receptor beta chains listed next were all sequenced from one sample in a study of sequential checkpoint blockade in melanoma. Libraries were prepared by immunoSEQ multiplex PCR; TCRdb keeps only in-frame clonotypes and omits some of them. The sample includes around 4,500 clones, roughly 60% of them seen just once. The treatment is: randomized to nivolumab then ipilimumab (arm A) or the reverse (arm B). Sequenced here: CD8+ T cells sorted from blood (inferred from file names), sampled from a patient given nivolumab and ipilimumab in sequence. Every receptor here comes from a human donor with melanoma.

This clone is a singleton in its sample. The chain carries TRBV11-2 and TRBJ2-7; 9 bases align to TRBD2. The V gene's germline CDR1 is SGHAT and CDR2 FQNNGV. The CDR3 covers 18 residues. V shed 4 bases, J shed 5 bases, and the junction held 18 bases outside the gene matches. The CDR3 DNA follows: TGTGCCAGCAGCTCTGGGGGCGGGAGGGCCATCTCTCTCGACGAGCAGTACTTC. Its translation: CASSSGGGRAISLDEQYF. Full variable domain (rest looked up from reference TRBV11-2 and TRBJ2-7): EAGVAQSPRYKIIEKRQSVAFWCNPISGHATLYWYQQILGQGPKLLIQFQNNGVVDDSQLPKDRFSAERLKGVDSTLKIQPAKLEDSAVYLCASSSGGGRAISLDEQYFGPGTRLTVT.

This clone rates as large. The sample holds other DNA sequences that translate to the same CDR3. The V call is TRBV18, the J call TRBJ2-7, with 8 bases matching TRBD1. This CDR3 comprises 13 residues. Trimming cost V 3 bases and J 6 bases; bases outside gene matches: 4. Germline-derived CDR1 and CDR2 are KGHSH and LQKENI. CDR3 loop: CASSPPDRGEQYF. For the CDR3, the DNA is TGTGCCAGCTCACCGCCTGACAGGGGCGAGCAGTACTTC. The full variable domain, completed using reference TRBV18 and TRBJ2-7, is NAGVMQNPRHLVRRRGQEARLRCSPMKGHSHVYWYRQLPEEGLKFMVYLQKENIIDESGMPKERFSAEFPKEGPSILRIQQVVRGDSAAYFCASSPPDRGEQYFGPGTRLTVT.